The entry below describes one T cell receptor beta chain. This clonotype was detected many times. There is no known antigen for this receptor. The sample holds no much larger clone one base away, and base qualities are not on file. The data derive from a study of HIV-infected patients and healthy controls (dated by TCRdb to the mid-2010s). Regarding the study in general: CD4 counts were modestly but significantly increased in about 85% of the 16 patients after three months of therapy, but they remained below normal ranges. No consistent shift in CD8 counts was seen during early therapy, whereas a slight rise was seen in the CD4:CD8 ratio. Viral load fell below detection in 11 of 16 patients by the second bleed and in all patients following a further year of therapy. Patients exhibited no overall T-cell lymphocytopenia, and total CDR3 counts per chain were not significantly different from those of controls. The question the study tested was whether immune perturbation and reconstitution could be captured by deep TCR repertoire sequencing of small blood samples from HIV patients.

Whole blood was used without fractionating the cells, so the repertoire represented all peripheral T cells without sorting. For RNA extraction, an approximately 2.6 ml sample of peripheral blood was drawn into Tempus tubes. HIV-infected adults not yet given antiretroviral therapy and scheduled to start treatment were recruited, and the first sixteen eligible patients underwent processing. Patients were deemed ineligible for enrollment if they had febrile or AIDS-related illness, tumors, hepatitis B or C coinfection, immunomodulatory therapy, recent vaccination or treatment interruptions. Residual genomic DNA was removed with the TURBO-DNase kit and globin mRNA was depleted with GLOBINclear. The study collected pretreatment blood from HIV-infected patients just before antiretroviral therapy was started. SuperScript III was used to reverse transcribe 500 ng RNA with primers targeting the alpha and beta constant regions. Alpha and beta chain libraries were generated separately via chain-specific third strand synthesis with multiplexing indices. To avoid primer bias, the protocol used one single primer pair to amplify every rearrangement within a chain, and the protocol also attached molecular barcodes to each cDNA molecule. Purified cDNA was ligated with T4 RNA Ligase 1 onto a 5' RACE adapter bearing a random hexamer and the SP2 sequencing primer site. Second strand synthesis was primed from the SP2 site with Phusion polymerase, using slow temperature ramps to favor optimal annealing. Each molecule's 12-nucleotide barcode consisted of two random hexamer sequences, both added before amplification and joined together. A brief initial PCR introduced P5 and P7 adapter elements together with a second index, and a roughly 23-cycle amplification PCR using P5s and P7 primers was subsequently performed. A total of around 27 PCR cycles were applied to the libraries, which were quantified on a Qubit, sized on a Bioanalyzer, and diluted to 4 nM. Normalized libraries were sequenced on an Illumina MiSeq with 2 x 250 paired-end kits. Into approximately 10 ul Tris-Cl, the reverse transcription reactions were eluted following cleanup on MinElute columns. Adapter ligations ran for around 20 hours at 16 degrees C and were afterwards cleaned with AMPure XP beads at a 1:1 ratio. Per the source publication's procedure: A modified Decombinator that output V, J, insert and barcode information was used to process the demultiplexed FASTQ files. Sequences that shared a barcode but differed from the dominant sequence were discarded as errors, and original cDNA molecules were estimated by counting barcodes clustered at Levenshtein distance 3. The R packages ineq, vegan, igraph and RCytoscape were used for downstream analyses, together with IMGT nomenclature and CDR3 definitions. V gene usage was computed over distinct sequences, each TCR counted once to avoid skew from clonal expansion. Within a donor, similarity networks joined unique CDR3 amino acid sequences in every case where two of them were separated by a single Levenshtein edit. The authors compiled published HIV-specific CDR3s (around 90 alpha, 550 to 800 beta) and CMV-specific CDR3s (roughly 12 alpha, 253 beta) and searched for them in the repertoires. Random subsampling to size-matched repertoires showed patients' decreased diversity was not caused by their lower sequence numbers. TCRdb took the public reads, trimmed them with fastp at Q25, ran MiXCR for clone calling and kept in-frame beta chains. Under each unique CDR3 protein, matching rows form one entry showing the most common genes and DNA. The V and J calls and clone size come from TCRdb's table, not from the authors' own analysis. The sample table lists about 10,000 distinct CDR3 sequences, less than 11% of them with a count of one. The ten largest account for about 18% of the sample.

Cut back by 5 bases and 2 bases, the V and J ends lie 4 bases apart. Spanning cysteine to phenylalanine, the CDR3 consists of 11 amino acids. Only CDR3 DNA is held: 33 bases, read in frame from base 1. The germline V gene encodes CDR1 SGHTA and CDR2 FQGNSA. Findings and caveats that apply to the study as a whole: More CDR3s were shared between individuals among healthy controls than among HIV+ patients, as measured by Jaccard index and by the count of highly shared sequences. Significantly higher mean Gini indices were seen in HIV-infected repertoires than in controls, possibly reflecting oligoclonality. Eight alpha and eight beta V genes showed significantly different mean usage between HIV-infected patients and controls. HIV-associated CDR3s exhibited a significant reduction in frequency during therapy, whereas CMV-associated CDR3s exhibited no significant change, although the majority increased in frequency. The dynamics of distinct T-cell subpopulations could not be separated, and sequencing depth was restricted, because whole blood was used. In the samples, alpha-beta chain pairing was left undetermined. The study did not determine donor HLA types. Rare events from HIV-infected data received too much weight under size-matching, and comparisons were complicated by unequal numbers of distinct sequences between patients and controls. Compared with untreated HIV+ repertoires, healthy control repertoires had roughly threefold more distinct CDR3s and a higher Shannon diversity. Processing was restricted to sixteen HIV-infected individuals, which the authors judged to be a major constraint on the generalizability of the findings. MAIT cell alpha-chain CDR3s were found at high frequency in healthy controls but were severely depleted in HIV+ repertoires. The apparent post-therapy recovery of the Gini index in HIV-infected patients was not reproduced in size-matched repertoire data. The observed differences in diversity could not be explained by the slight differences in age and sex profiles between the study cohorts.

The rearranged chain carries TRBV7-2 and TRBJ2-7; the D gene remains uncertain. The sequences come from blood, collected before antiretroviral therapy. The sequence was obtained from an adult with HIV infection. The DNA reads as follows: TGTGCCAGCAGCCAAGCCTACGAGCAGTACTTC. Translation gives CASSQAYEQYF.